The subject of this entry is one T cell receptor (beta chain). The assay was immunoSEQ multiplex PCR, and TCRdb's table has in-frame clones only and misses some. The top ten clones hold approximately 6.2% of a sample with roughly 200,000 clones, about 85% of them seen once. Germline V gene lookup returns CDR1 SNHLY and CDR2 FYNNEI. The CDR3 totals 13 residues. V lost 7 bases, J lost 4 bases, and 6 bases stayed unmatched. Participants' own reports of clinical history determined their cohort assignment. Donors in Cohort 3 who had recovered were those with two negative PCRs, healthcare professional clearance, or resolution of their symptoms. The sample comes from a study of blood T cell repertoires in COVID-19. Study-level information: The United States, Italy and Spain supplied acute and convalescent COVID-19 samples. From T cells, B-cell-depleted T cells, or PBMCs came the material, which was cDNA or gDNA.

This rearrangement joins TRBV2 to TRBJ1-2; 7 nucleotides line up with TRBD1. This TCR derives from a man between 40 and 49 years old who had recovered from COVID-19. Sequenced material: PBMCs or T cells enriched from blood (not recorded which). CDR3 sequence reads: CASITGDVYGYTF. The CDR3 bases are TGTGCCAGCATTACAGGGGATGTCTATGGCTACACCTTC.